Listed below are T cell receptor beta chains from one sample, sequenced in a study of Ad26.COV2.S vaccination and SARS-CoV-2 variants. Data came from immunoSEQ multiplex PCR; TCRdb stores just in-frame clones and leaves some out. The table lists a few hundred thousand clones, around 87% of them singletons, with about 3.5% in the top ten. Source: peripheral blood, taken in a trial of Ad26.COV2.S vaccine versus placebo. The receptors come from a person between 18 and 65 years old who received the Ad26.COV2.S COVID-19 vaccine or a placebo. Both conserved end residues are part of each CDR3. Fields, in order: J gene, V gene, clone size, D gene, CDR3 DNA, CDR3 protein. The D gene is left open where the match is weak. Clone size appears in some rows only: once, few, many, or a class for an expanded clone.

TRBJ1-6 | TRBV28 | . | . | TGTGCCAGCAGGAATACAGGGAATTCACCCCTCCACTTT | CASRNTGNSPLHF
TRBJ1-4 | TRBV4-2 | . | TRBD1 | TGTGCCAGCAGCCTAGCAGGGGGATTCGAAAAACTGTTTTTT | CASSLAGGFEKLFF
TRBJ2-1 | TRBV4-1 | . | . | TGCGCCAGCAGCCAGCTCACGACAGGAGAGGGGAACAATGAGCAGTTCTTC | CASSQLTTGEGNNEQFF
TRBJ2-1 | TRBV28 | once | . | TGTGCCAGCAGTCCGCCCCTGTACAATGAGCAGTTCTTC | CASSPPLYNEQFF
TRBJ2-7 | TRBV18 | . | TRBD2 | TGTGCCAGCTCCTCGCGGGAGGTAGGCGAGCAGTACTTC | CASSSREVGEQYF
TRBJ1-5 | TRBV28 | once | . | TGTGCCACCGAACAGGGTTTGGGTCAGCCCCAGCATTTT | CATEQGLGQPQHF
TRBJ1-5 | TRBV20-1 | . | . | TGCAGTGCTAGTGGGCAGGGAGGTCAGCCCCAGCATTTT | CSASGQGGQPQHF
TRBJ2-7 | TRBV9 | . | . | TGTGCCAGCAGCGTAGATGCAGCATACGAGCGCGAGCAGTACTTC | CASSVDAAYEREQYF
TRBJ2-3 | TRBV6-2/TRBV6-3 | . | TRBD2 | TGTGCCAGCAGTTACCTCCTAACTAGCGGGGGGCCCGATACGCAGTATTTT | CASSYLLTSGGPDTQYF
TRBJ2-7 | TRBV6-6 | few | . | TGTGCCAGCAGTTACTCGGAGGGGCGCTACGAGCAGTACTTC | CASSYSEGRYEQYF
TRBJ2-5 | TRBV30 | . | TRBD2 | TGTGCCTGGACCCCGGGACTAGCGGATCAAGAGACCCAGTACTTC | CAWTPGLADQETQYF
TRBJ1-5 | TRBV28 | . | TRBD1 | TGTGCCAGCAGCTCCATCCTGGCAGGGGGCGATCAGCCCCAGCATTTT | CASSSILAGGDQPQHF
TRBJ2-1 | TRBV7-6 | once | . | TGTGCCAGCAGCCAAGGTCTCTACAATGAGCAGTTCTTC | CASSQGLYNEQFF
TRBJ2-3 | TRBV5-6 | few | . | TGTGCCAGCAGCTTGGAAAGCCGGGGACCCAGGTTGGATACGCAGTATTTT | CASSLESRGPRLDTQYF
TRBJ2-3 | TRBV2 | . | . | TGTGCCAGCAGCCTCGGGGTCAGCTTTAGCACAGATACGCAGTATTTT | CASSLGVSFSTDTQYF
TRBJ1-2 | TRBV6-1 | . | . | TGTGCCAGCAGTGAAGGGGGGGCCTATGGCTACACCTTC | CASSEGGAYGYTF
TRBJ2-3 | TRBV5-6 | . | . | TGTGCCAGCAGCTTGGACCCGGCAGGGAACACAGATACGCAGTATTTT | CASSLDPAGNTDTQYF
TRBJ2-1 | TRBV7-9 | . | . | TGTGCCAGCAGCTCCTTTTCGGAGAGCTCCTACAATGAGCAGTTCTTC | CASSSFSESSYNEQFF
TRBJ2-5 | TRBV9 | many | . | TGTGCCAGCAGCGCCGTCGGCAGCGGGGAGACCCAGTACTTC | CASSAVGSGETQYF
TRBJ2-2 | TRBV7-2 | . | . | TGTGCCAGCAGCTTAGCCGGGGAGCTGTTTTTT | CASSLAGELFF
TRBJ1-5 | TRBV25-1 | . | . | TGTGCCAGCAGTGATCGGGGTGGCAATCAGCCCCAGCATTTT | CASSDRGGNQPQHF
TRBJ2-3 | TRBV20-1 | . | . | TGCAGTGCTAGTCCAGGGAGGACAGATACGCAGTATTTT | CSASPGRTDTQYF
TRBJ1-5 | TRBV30 | . | . | TGTGCCTGGAGTGGAAATCGTTGGGGTAGCAATCAGCCCCAGCATTTT | CAWSGNRWGSNQPQHF
TRBJ2-5 | TRBV4-3 | . | TRBD2 | TGCGCCAGCAGCCCCGGACTAGCGGGGGGGGTACGGGAGACCCAGTACTTC | CASSPGLAGGVRETQYF
TRBJ1-4 | TRBV27 | . | . | TGTGCCAGCAGTTTAGGGTTTGGTGCAACTAATGAAAAACTGTTTTTT | CASSLGFGATNEKLFF
TRBJ1-2 | TRBV6-5 | . | TRBD1 | TGTGCCAGCAGCCGGACAGGGGAGGCTGGTGGCTACACCTTC | CASSRTGEAGGYTF
TRBJ2-1 | TRBV4-3 | . | . | TGCGCCAGCAGCCAAGATCGGGGTCAGGGGGAGCAGTTCTTC | CASSQDRGQGEQFF
TRBJ1-6 | TRBV19 | . | . | TGTGCCAGTAGTATTCTGGGGAGTACTTCACCCCTCCACTTT | CASSILGSTSPLHF
TRBJ2-3 | TRBV11-3 | . | . | TGTGCCAGCAGCTTACGCGGGGATGCAGATACGCAGTATTTT | CASSLRGDADTQYF
TRBJ1-1 | TRBV3-1/TRBV3-2 | few | TRBD1 | TGTGCCAGCAGCCTAGGGACAGGGGGTGGGAACACTGAAGCTTTCTTT | CASSLGTGGGNTEAFF
TRBJ1-2 | TRBV6-5 | . | . | TGTGCCAGCAAGGCATCAACAGGGATGGGGAGCTACACCTTC | CASKASTGMGSYTF
TRBJ1-5 | TRBV7-2 | . | TRBD1 | TGTGCCAGCAGTCGGGACAGGGGAAATCAGCATTTT | CASSRDRGNQHF
TRBJ2-3 | TRBV28 | . | . | TGTGCCAGCAGTGACAGATTGGGGACAGATACGCAGTATTTT | CASSDRLGTDTQYF
TRBJ1-2 | TRBV11-2 | . | . | TGTGCCAGCAGCTCTTTAGGGCCCGCCGCCTTC | CASSSLGPAAF
TRBJ1-2 | TRBV18 | . | . | TGTGCCAGCTCACCCCTAGGGGACTATGGCTACACCTTC | CASSPLGDYGYTF
TRBJ1-1 | TRBV2 | . | . | TGTGCCAGCAGACCGATTCTGGACACTGAAGCTTTCTTT | CASRPILDTEAFF
TRBJ1-3 | TRBV7-2 | . | TRBD1 | TGTGCCAGCAGCTTAGCAAGGGAGGGACAGGGCTCTGGAAACACCATATATTTT | CASSLAREGQGSGNTIYF
TRBJ1-6 | TRBV5-4 | . | . | TGTGCCAGCAGCTTGTGGGAGTATAATTCACCCCTCCACTTT | CASSLWEYNSPLHF
TRBJ2-6 | TRBV10-2 | few | . | TGCGCCAGCAGCTTGACCGGCCAGGGCACCTCTGGGGCCAACGTCCTGACTTTC | CASSLTGQGTSGANVLTF
TRBJ1-5 | TRBV6-5 | . | TRBD1 | TGTGCCAGCAGTTCGAGACAGGGGGCAGAGCAGCCCCAGCATTTT | CASSSRQGAEQPQHF
TRBJ1-5 | TRBV2 | . | . | TGTGCCAGCACTCAAGACACCTATAGCAATCAGCCCCAGCATTTT | CASTQDTYSNQPQHF
TRBJ1-2 | TRBV15 | . | TRBD1 | TGTGCCACCAGCAGAGTCGGGACAGGGGATGGCTACACCTTC | CATSRVGTGDGYTF
TRBJ2-1 | TRBV9 | . | TRBD2 | TGTGCCAGCAGCGTAGGGACTAGCGGCAATGAGCAGTTCTTC | CASSVGTSGNEQFF
TRBJ1-1 | TRBV5-4 | . | . | TGTGCCAGCAGCTTGGACGTCTTCGGAACTGAAGCTTTCTTT | CASSLDVFGTEAFF
TRBJ2-5 | TRBV7-2 | . | . | TGTGCCAGCAGCTACCAAGAGACCCAGTACTTC | CASSYQETQYF
TRBJ1-6 | TRBV4-3 | . | . | TGCGCCAGCAGCCAAGATCGCCAGGATTACTATAATTCACCCCTCCACTTT | CASSQDRQDYYNSPLHF
TRBJ1-4 | TRBV6-2/TRBV6-3 | . | . | TGTGCCAGCAGTTACTCGAATCCGGGGAGGGGGAAGGTTCATGAAAAACTGTTTTTT | CASSYSNPGRGKVHEKLFF